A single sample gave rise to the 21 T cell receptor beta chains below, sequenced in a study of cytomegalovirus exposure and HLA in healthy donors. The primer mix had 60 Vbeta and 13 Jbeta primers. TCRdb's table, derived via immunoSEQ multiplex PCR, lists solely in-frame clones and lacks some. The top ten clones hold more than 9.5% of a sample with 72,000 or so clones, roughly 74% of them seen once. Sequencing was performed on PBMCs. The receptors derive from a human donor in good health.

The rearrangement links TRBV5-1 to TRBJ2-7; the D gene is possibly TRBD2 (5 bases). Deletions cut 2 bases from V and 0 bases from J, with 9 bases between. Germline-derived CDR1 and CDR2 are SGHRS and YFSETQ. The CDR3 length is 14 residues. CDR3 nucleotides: TGCGCCAGCAGCTTCTCGAGCGGCTCCTACGAGCAGTACTTC. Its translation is CASSFSSGSYEQYF.

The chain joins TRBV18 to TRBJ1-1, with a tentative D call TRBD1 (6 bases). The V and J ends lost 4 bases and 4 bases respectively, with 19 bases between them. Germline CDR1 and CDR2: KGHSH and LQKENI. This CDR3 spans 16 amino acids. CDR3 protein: CASSLTGRGGSTEAFF. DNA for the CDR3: TGTGCCAGCTCACTCACAGGGAGGGGTGGAAGCACTGAAGCTTTCTTT.

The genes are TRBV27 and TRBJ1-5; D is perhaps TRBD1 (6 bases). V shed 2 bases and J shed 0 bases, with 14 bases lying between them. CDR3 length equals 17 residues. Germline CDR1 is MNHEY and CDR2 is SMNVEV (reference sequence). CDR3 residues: CASSLARGPISNQPQHF. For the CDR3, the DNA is TGTGCCAGCAGTTTAGCCAGGGGCCCCATTAGCAATCAGCCCCAGCATTTT.

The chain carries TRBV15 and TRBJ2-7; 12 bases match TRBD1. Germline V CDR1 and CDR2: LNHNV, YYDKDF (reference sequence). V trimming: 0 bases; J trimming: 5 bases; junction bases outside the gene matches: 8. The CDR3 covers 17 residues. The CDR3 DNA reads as TGTGCCACCAGCAGAGACTATCCGGGACAGGGGGCAGACGAGCAGTACTTC. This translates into CATSRDYPGQGADEQYF.

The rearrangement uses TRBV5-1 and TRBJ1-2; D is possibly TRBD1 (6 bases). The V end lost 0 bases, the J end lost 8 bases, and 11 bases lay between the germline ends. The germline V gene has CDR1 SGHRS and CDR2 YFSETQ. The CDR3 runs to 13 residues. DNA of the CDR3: TGCGCCAGCAGCTTGGCGACAGGAGACGGCTACACCTTC. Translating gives CASSLATGDGYTF.

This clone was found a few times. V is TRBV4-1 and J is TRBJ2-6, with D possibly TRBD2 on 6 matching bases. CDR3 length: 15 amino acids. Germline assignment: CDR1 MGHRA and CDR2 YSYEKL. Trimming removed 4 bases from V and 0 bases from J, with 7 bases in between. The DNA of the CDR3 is TGCGCCAGCAGCCCCGGGGGCTCTGGGGCCAACGTCCTGACTTTC. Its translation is CASSPGGSGANVLTF.

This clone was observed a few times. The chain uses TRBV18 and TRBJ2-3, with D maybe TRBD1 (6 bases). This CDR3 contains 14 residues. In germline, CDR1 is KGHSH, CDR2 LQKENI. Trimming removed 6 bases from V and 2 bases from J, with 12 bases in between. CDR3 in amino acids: CASSPGQDTDTQYF. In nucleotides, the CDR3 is TGTGCCAGCTCCCCGGGACAAGACACAGATACGCAGTATTTT.

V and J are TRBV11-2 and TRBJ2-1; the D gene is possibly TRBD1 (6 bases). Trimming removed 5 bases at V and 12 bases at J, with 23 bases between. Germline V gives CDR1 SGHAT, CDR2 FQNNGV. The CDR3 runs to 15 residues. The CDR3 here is CASSQPLRDKTVQFF. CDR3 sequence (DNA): TGTGCCAGCAGCCAACCCCTGAGGGACAAAACTGTGCAGTTCTTC.

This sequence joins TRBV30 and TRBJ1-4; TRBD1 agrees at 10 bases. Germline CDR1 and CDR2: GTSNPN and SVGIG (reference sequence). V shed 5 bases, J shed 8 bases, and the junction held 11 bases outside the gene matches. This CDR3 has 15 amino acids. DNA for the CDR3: TGTGCCTGGGGACGGGACAGGGGTGGGGGAGAAAAACTGTTTTTT. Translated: CAWGRDRGGGEKLFF.

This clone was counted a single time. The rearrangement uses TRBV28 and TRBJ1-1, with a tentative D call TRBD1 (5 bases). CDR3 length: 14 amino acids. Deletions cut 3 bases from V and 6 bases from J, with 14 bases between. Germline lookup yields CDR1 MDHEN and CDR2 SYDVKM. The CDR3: CASSFERGGAEAFF. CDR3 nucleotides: TGTGCCAGCAGTTTTGAGCGGGGCGGCGCTGAAGCTTTCTTT.

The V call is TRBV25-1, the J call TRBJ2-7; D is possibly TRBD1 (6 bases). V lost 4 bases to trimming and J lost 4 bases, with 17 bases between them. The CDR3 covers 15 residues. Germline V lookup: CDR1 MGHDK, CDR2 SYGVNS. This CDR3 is CASSAASDRNYEQYF. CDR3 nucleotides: TGTGCCAGCAGTGCCGCGTCGGACAGAAATTACGAGCAGTACTTC.

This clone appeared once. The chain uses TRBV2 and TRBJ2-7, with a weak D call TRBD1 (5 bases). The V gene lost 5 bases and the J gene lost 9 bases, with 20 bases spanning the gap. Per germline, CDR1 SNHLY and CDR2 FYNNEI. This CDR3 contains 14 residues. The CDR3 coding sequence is TGTGCCAGCAGTCCCGCAGGGCTGGCCGTTGGGCAGTACTTC. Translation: CASSPAGLAVGQYF.

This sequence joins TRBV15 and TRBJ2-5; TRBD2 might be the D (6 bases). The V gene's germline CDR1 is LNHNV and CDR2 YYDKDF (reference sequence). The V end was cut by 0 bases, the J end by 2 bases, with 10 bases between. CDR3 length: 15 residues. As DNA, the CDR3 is TGTGCCACCAGCAGAGATCGTGGGACTCAAGAGACCCAGTACTTC. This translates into CATSRDRGTQETQYF.

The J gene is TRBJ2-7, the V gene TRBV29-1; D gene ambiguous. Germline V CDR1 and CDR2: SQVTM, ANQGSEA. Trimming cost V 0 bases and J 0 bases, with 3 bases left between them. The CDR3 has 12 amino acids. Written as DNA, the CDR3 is TGCAGCGTTGAAGACGGCTCCTACGAGCAGTACTTC. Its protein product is CSVEDGSYEQYF.

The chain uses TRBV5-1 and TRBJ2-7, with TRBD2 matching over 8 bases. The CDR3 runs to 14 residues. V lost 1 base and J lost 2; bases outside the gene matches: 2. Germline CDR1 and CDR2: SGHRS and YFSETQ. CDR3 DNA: TGCGCCAGCAGCTTGACACTAGCGGCCTACGAGCAGTACTTC. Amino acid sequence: CASSLTLAAYEQYF.

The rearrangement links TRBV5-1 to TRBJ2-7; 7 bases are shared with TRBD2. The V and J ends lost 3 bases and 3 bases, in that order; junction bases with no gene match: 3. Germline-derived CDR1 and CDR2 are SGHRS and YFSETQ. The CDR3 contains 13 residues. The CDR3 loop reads CASSWGGGYEQYF. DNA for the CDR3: TGCGCCAGCAGCTGGGGCGGGGGCTACGAGCAGTACTTC.

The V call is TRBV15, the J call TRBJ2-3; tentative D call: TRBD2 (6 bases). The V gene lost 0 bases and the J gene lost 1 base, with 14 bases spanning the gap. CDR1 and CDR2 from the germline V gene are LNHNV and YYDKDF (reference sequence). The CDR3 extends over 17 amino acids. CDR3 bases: TGTGCCACCAGCAGAGATGGGACTGGGATGGGCACAGATACGCAGTATTTT. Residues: CATSRDGTGMGTDTQYF.

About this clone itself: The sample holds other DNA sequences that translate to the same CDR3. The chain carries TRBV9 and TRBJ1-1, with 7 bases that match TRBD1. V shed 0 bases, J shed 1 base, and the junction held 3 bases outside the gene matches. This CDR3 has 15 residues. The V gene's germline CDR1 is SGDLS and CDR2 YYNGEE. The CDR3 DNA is TGTGCCAGCAGCGTAGGTACAGGGGCGAACACTGAAGCTTTCTTT. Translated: CASSVGTGANTEAFF.

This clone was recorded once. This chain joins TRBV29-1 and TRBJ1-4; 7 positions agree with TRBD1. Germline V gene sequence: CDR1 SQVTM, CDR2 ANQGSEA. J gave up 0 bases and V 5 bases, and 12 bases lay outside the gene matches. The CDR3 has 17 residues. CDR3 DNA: TGCAGCGTTAGGTTGGAGGGACAGCATGCAACTAATGAAAAACTGTTTTTT. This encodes CSVRLEGQHATNEKLFF.

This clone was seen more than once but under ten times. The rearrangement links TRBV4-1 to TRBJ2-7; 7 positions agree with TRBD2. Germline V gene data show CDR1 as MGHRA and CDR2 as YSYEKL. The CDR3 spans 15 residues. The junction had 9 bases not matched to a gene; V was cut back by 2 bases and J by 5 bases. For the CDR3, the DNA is TGCGCCAGCAGCCAACCCCATTACCGGGAGGACGAGCAGTACTTC. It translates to CASSQPHYREDEQYF.

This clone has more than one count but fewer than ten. The DNA of the CDR3 is TGCGCCAGCAGCTTCCAAGCGGGAAACAATGAGCAGTTCTTC. Translating it yields CASSFQAGNNEQFF. The V gene is TRBV5-1, the J gene TRBJ2-1, with 7 bases matching TRBD2. V lost 2 bases, J lost 5 bases, and 4 bases stayed unmatched. Germline V gene data show CDR1 as SGHRS and CDR2 as YFSETQ. The CDR3 is 14 amino acids.